This entry features one TCR beta chain sequence. Its target is unknown. Extracted RNA was reverse transcribed into cDNA, the sequencing template. Sequencing used immunoSEQ multiplex PCR; TCRdb keeps in-frame clones, though not all of them. The sample carries about 110,000 clones, roughly three fifths recorded once. This sample is part of a study of CD8+ T cells in alopecia areata. Treatment specified: oral pan-JAK inhibitor, 5-10 mg twice daily. Study-level results: TCR sharing across patients was less clear than in mice, possibly HLA-related. Alopecia totalis/universalis scalp especially showed more expanded CD8+ clones than normal scalp.

Per the germline V gene, CDR1 is SGDLS and CDR2 is YYNGEE. The length of the CDR3 is 13 residues. Trimming pared 2 bases from V and 4 bases from J, leaving 9 bases between. V is TRBV9 and J is TRBJ1-1, with TRBD1 as a possible D gene (5 bases). The source material was CD8+ T cells sorted from blood, sampled at week 24, from a patient treated with tofacitinib. The sequence derives from a human donor with alopecia areata. The CDR3 coding sequence is TGTGCCAGCAGCGTTGGGGCTTTCACTGAAGCTTTCTTT. Translated: CASSVGAFTEAFF.